These 21 T cell receptor beta chains were sequenced from one sample in a study of PD-1 blockade in classical Hodgkin lymphoma. Profiling relied on immunoSEQ multiplex PCR, and the TCRdb table lists in-frame clones only, not all of them. The data contain 30,000 to 40,000 clones, roughly 91% of them seen just once; the ten biggest clones take up under 0.25%. Specified time point: newly diagnosed, previously untreated cHL patient sample. Purification of CD4+ T cells from thawed PBMCs was performed via magnetic negative selection. Sequenced material: CD4+ T cells from blood. The source is a human donor with classical Hodgkin lymphoma.

In DNA form, the CDR3 reads TGTGCCAGTAGTATTGGAAGGTCCTACAATGAGCAGTTCTTC. Translation gives CASSIGRSYNEQFF. The V and J genes are TRBV19 and TRBJ2-1; D gene ambiguous. Trimming cost V 3 bases and J 1 base, with 7 bases left between them. The CDR3 covers 14 residues. The germline V gene has CDR1 LNHDA and CDR2 SQIVND (reference sequence). Together with reference TRBV19 and TRBJ2-1, the CDR3 gives the full variable domain: DGGITQSPKYLFRKEGQNVTLSCEQNLNHDAMYWYRQDPGQGLRLIYYSQIVNDFQKGDIAEGYSVSREKKESFPLTVTSAQKNPTAFYLCASSIGRSYNEQFFGPGTRLTVL.

This rearrangement joins TRBV10-1 to TRBJ1-1; D call uncertain. The ends were cut back, 7 bases at V and 1 base at J, with 13 bases in the middle. The CDR3 loop spans 14 amino acids. CDR1 is WNHNN, CDR2 SYGVQD, per germline (reference sequence). In DNA form, the CDR3 reads TGCGCCAGCAAGGCAGGTACGGGGAACACTGAAGCTTTCTTT. Translated, it gives CASKAGTGNTEAFF.

This chain links TRBV18 with TRBJ1-4; D is unclear. Trimming cost V 4 bases and J 6 bases, with 6 bases left between them. The germline V gene encodes CDR1 KGHSH and CDR2 LQKENI. There are 12 residues in the CDR3. The CDR3 sequence: CASSRYDEKLFF. Written as DNA, the CDR3 is TGTGCCAGCTCACGCTACGATGAAAAACTGTTTTTT.

V and J are TRBV29-1 and TRBJ2-1; D gene uncertain. Germline V gene sequence: CDR1 SQVTM, CDR2 ANQGSEA. The CDR3 covers 14 residues. The V and J ends lost 4 bases and 2 bases respectively, with 12 bases between them. CDR3 nucleotide sequence: TGCAGCGTTGCCCGGCTACAAGCCTACAATGAGCAGTTCTTC. Its translation is CSVARLQAYNEQFF.

This clone was detected once. The V call is TRBV7-2, the J call TRBJ1-5; D is possibly TRBD1 (5 bases). The V gene lost 5 bases and the J gene lost 8 bases, with 19 bases spanning the gap. CDR1 and CDR2 (germline): SGHTA, FQGNSA. The CDR3 covers 15 residues. CDR3 loop: CASSHTLWGKEPQHF. The CDR3 DNA reads as TGTGCCAGCAGCCATACGTTGTGGGGGAAGGAGCCCCAGCATTTT.

This clone came up once. This chain uses TRBV5-4 with TRBJ2-3; D is uncertain. The CDR3 length is 15 residues. The germline V gene has CDR1 SGHNT and CDR2 YYREEE (reference sequence). V lost 0 bases, J lost 1 base, and 9 bases lay in between. CDR3: CASSLASRGTDTQYF. The CDR3 coding sequence is TGTGCCAGCAGCTTGGCCAGCCGGGGCACAGATACGCAGTATTTT.

This clone showed up just a few times. The chain links TRBV14 to TRBJ1-2; a possible D gene is TRBD1 (6 bases). The V end was cut by 8 bases, the J end by 6 bases, with 16 bases between. Germline assignment: CDR1 SGHDN and CDR2 FVKESK. This CDR3 comprises 13 residues. The CDR3: CASAKQGIHGYTF. The DNA of the CDR3 is TGTGCCAGCGCCAAACAGGGTATCCATGGCTACACCTTC. The full variable domain, rest sourced from reference TRBV14 and TRBJ1-2, is EAGVTQFPSHSVIEKGQTVTLRCDPISGHDNLYWYRRVMGKEIKFLLHFVKESKQDESGMPNNRFLAERTGGTYSTLKVQPAELEDSGVYFCASAKQGIHGYTFGSGTRLTVV.

The chain links TRBV5-4 to TRBJ2-3; D is undetermined. Trimming took off 2 bases at V and 5 bases at J, with 12 bases between the two ends. CDR1 and CDR2 from the germline V gene are SGHNT and YYREEE (reference sequence). The CDR3 sequence is 14 residues long. The CDR3 loop is CASSFPGPGDTQYF. The CDR3 coding sequence is TGTGCCAGCAGCTTCCCAGGCCCAGGAGATACGCAGTATTTT.

The rearrangement links TRBV6-1 to TRBJ1-3, with no clear D. CDR3 length: 13 amino acids. Germline V gene data show CDR1 as MNHNS and CDR2 as SASEGT. V was clipped by 6 bases and J by 5 bases, with 11 bases between them. CDR3 amino acids: CASRYSNRNTIYF. CDR3 DNA: TGTGCCAGCAGATATAGCAATAGAAACACCATATATTTT.

V is TRBV7-2 and J is TRBJ2-3; D gene unclear. V shed 4 bases and J shed 6 bases, with 11 bases lying between them. Germline assignment: CDR1 SGHTA and CDR2 FQGNSA. The CDR3 has 13 residues. The CDR3 sequence: CASSSQPDDTQYF. The CDR3 DNA reads TGTGCCAGCAGCTCACAACCGGATGATACGCAGTATTTT. Complete variable domain (other parts from reference TRBV7-2 and TRBJ2-3): GAGVSQSPSNKVTEKGKDVELRCDPISGHTALYWYRQSLGQGLEFLIYFQGNSAPDKSGLPSDRFSAERTGGSVSTLTIQRTQQEDSAVYLCASSSQPDDTQYFGPGTRLTVL.

The chain joins TRBV5-1 to TRBJ2-1, with D unresolved. CDR1 and CDR2 (germline): SGHRS, YFSETQ. The CDR3 length is 18 residues. V was shortened by 4 bases and J by 4 bases, with 24 bases between the two germline ends. The CDR3 region is CASSTGPPSWSQYNEQFF. In nucleotides, the CDR3 is TGCGCCAGCAGCACGGGCCCCCCGAGTTGGTCGCAATACAATGAGCAGTTCTTC.

The V call is TRBV6-5, the J call TRBJ2-5; TRBD2 aligns across 7 bases. V lost 0 bases and J lost 4; bases outside the gene matches: 2. The CDR3 has 14 residues. CDR1 is MNHEY and CDR2 is SVGAGI in the germline V gene. The chain's CDR3 is CASSYSGGRETQYF. The CDR3 DNA is TGTGCCAGCAGTTACTCGGGAGGGCGAGAGACCCAGTACTTC.

This clone was counted a few times. The chain links TRBV4-1 to TRBJ1-2; tentatively, D is TRBD1 (6 bases). Germline V CDR1 and CDR2: MGHRA, YSYEKL. The CDR3 contains 14 residues. Trimming took off 3 bases at V and 4 bases at J, with 12 bases between the two ends. The CDR3 DNA reads TGCGCCAGCAGCCAGACCGGGACATCCTATGGCTACACCTTC. Translation gives CASSQTGTSYGYTF.

The chain combines TRBV7-9 with TRBJ2-7; 16 nucleotides agree with TRBD2. CDR3 size: 15 residues. The V gene end was trimmed by 9 bases and the J gene end by 5 bases; junction bases not matched to a gene: 7. The germline V gene encodes CDR1 SEHNR and CDR2 FQNEAQ (reference sequence). CDR3 sequence (DNA): TGTGCCAGTTCCACCGGGACTAGCGGGAGGGACGAGCAGTACTTC. As protein: CASSTGTSGRDEQYF.

This chain links TRBV27 with TRBJ1-6, with D tentatively TRBD1 (6 bases). This CDR3 region has 19 residues. Germline V CDR1 and CDR2: MNHEY, SMNVEV (reference sequence). Between the trimmed V and J ends, which lost 6 bases and 4 bases, there was a span of 25 bases. The CDR3 DNA is TGTGCCAGCAGGTTAACCCCGGGGGAAAGGGGGACGTATAATTCACCCCTCCACTTT. It codes for CASRLTPGERGTYNSPLHF.

This clone came up once. This chain joins TRBV6-5 and TRBJ1-1; TRBD1 might be the D (5 bases). The CDR3 loop spans 12 amino acids. V was clipped by 5 bases and J by 8 bases, with 12 bases between them. The germline gives CDR1 MNHEY, CDR2 SVGAGI. CDR3 sequence reads: CASSKGRREAFF. The CDR3 DNA sequence: TGTGCCAGCAGTAAGGGACGGCGAGAAGCTTTCTTT.

A few counts support this clone. The chain has TRBV5-1 and TRBJ1-1; D possibly corresponds to TRBD1 (6 bases). Per the germline V gene, CDR1 is SGHRS and CDR2 is YFSETQ. V gave up 1 base and J gave up 1 base, with 11 bases separating them. The CDR3 is 15 amino acids. CDR3 amino acids: CASSLWGLGNTEAFF. The CDR3 bases are TGCGCCAGCAGCTTGTGGGGGCTGGGGAACACTGAAGCTTTCTTT.

This clone has a handful of counts. The V call is TRBV30, the J call TRBJ1-5; no firm D call. The germline V gene encodes CDR1 GTSNPN and CDR2 SVGIG (reference sequence). The length of the CDR3 is 15 residues. V was shortened by 0 bases and J by 7 bases, with 16 bases between the two germline ends. CDR3 coding DNA: TGTGCCTGGAGTGTAAATCCGGGGTTGGGGCAGCCCCAGCATTTT. Translated: CAWSVNPGLGQPQHF.

This clone was observed a single time. This rearrangement joins TRBV5-4 to TRBJ1-2, with unresolved D. Germline CDR1 reads SGHNT; CDR2 reads YYREEE (reference sequence). V lost 0 bases and J 7 bases, leaving 19 bases between the germline ends. The CDR3 length is 16 residues. The CDR3 here is CASSLEQGSPDGGYTF. As DNA, the CDR3 is TGTGCCAGCAGCTTGGAACAAGGCAGTCCTGATGGTGGCTACACCTTC. The whole variable domain, filled in from reference TRBV5-4 and TRBJ1-2, reads ETGVTQSPTHLIKTRGQQVTLRCSSQSGHNTVSWYQQALGQGPQFIFQYYREEENGRGNFPPRFSGLQFPNYSSELNVNALELDDSALYLCASSLEQGSPDGGYTFGSGTRLTVV.

The V and J genes are TRBV6-4 and TRBJ1-2; D gene ambiguous. Germline loops: CDR1 MRHNA, CDR2 SNTAGT. Deletions cut 5 bases from V and 5 bases from J, with 9 bases between. The CDR3 extends over 12 amino acids. CDR3 residues: CASSNDRYGYTF. Here the CDR3 DNA reads TGTGCCAGCAGTAATGACCGGTATGGCTACACCTTC.

The chain has TRBV29-1 and TRBJ2-1; TRBD2 aligns across 12 bases. V lost 5 bases, J lost 5 bases, and 4 bases stayed unmatched. The length of the CDR3 is 14 residues. Per germline, CDR1 SQVTM and CDR2 ANQGSEA. This CDR3 reads CSVLSSGRDNEQFF. CDR3 nucleotide sequence: TGCAGCGTTCTTTCTAGCGGGAGGGACAATGAGCAGTTCTTC.